This T cell receptor beta chain comes out of a study of beta chain features in type 1 diabetes (dated by TCRdb to the late 2010s). The study in broad terms: Mean age, gender distribution, total cell number and subset yield did not differ between patients and healthy donors. A total of some 100,000,000 sorted cells were examined across all samples, and a strong correlation was observed between cell number per subset and RNA yield. The study compared the TCRB repertoires of sorted circulating CD4+ T cell subsets in recently diagnosed type 1 diabetes patients with those in matched healthy donors. Naive and central memory subsets were obtained from all 30 or so donors, but regulatory and stem cell-like memory subsets were isolated from only 8 patients and roughly eight healthy donors.

The junction shows trimming of 0 bases on V and 3 bases on J, and the gene matches do not reach 5 bases of it. The germline V gene specifies KGHSH as CDR1 and LQKENI as CDR2. Inclusive of the bounding cysteine and phenylalanine, the CDR3 is 16 residues long. Just CDR3 DNA is preserved here, 48 bases in frame from base 1. The High Capacity cDNA Reverse Transcription Kit was used to reverse transcribe all of the isolated RNA, meaning that expressed TCRB transcripts were what got sequenced. For stem cell-like memory T cell samples, survey-depth immunoSEQ sequencing was used, averaging about 1 million total reads per sample. Sorted cells were lysed in RLT buffer and RNA was extracted with DNase-treated RNeasy Micro or Mini kits, depending on cell number. Each cell subset was processed separately to prevent cross-contamination, with patient and healthy donor samples processed together. The immunoSEQ multiplex PCR was used to amplify TCRB sequences from cDNA, generating 87-bp fragments that spanned the CDR3 region. Sequencing of the amplicons was done on the Illumina HiSeq platform. In the authors' own workflow: PCR bias was computationally corrected using synthetic template baselines, reads within Hamming distance 2 were collapsed, and singletons that could not be merged were discarded. Reads were aligned against IMGT so that V, D and J genes, CDR3 length and insertions or deletions at six rearrangement sites could be assigned. Clonotype counts were normalized to sorted cell number within each subset before computing true diversity and Gini coefficients with the tcR R package. The overlap coefficient, calculated on TCRB nucleotide sequences, was used to quantify repertoire sharing. TCRdb took this table from immuneACCESS and kept in-frame rearrangements with V and J called. Such tables lack part of the clones; where checked against another copy, unresolved V genes explain under half of the gap, and the rest is unexplained. Clone size and V and J calls were adopted from that table, with D and trimming inferred from the DNA. For this sample there are about 16,000 clones; 55% appear just once. The leading ten clones occupy 0.45% to 0.55% of the sample.

Findings and caveats that apply to the study as a whole: Because the HLA sub-analyses included only small numbers of individuals, any influence of HLA type on TCRB rearrangement was left unresolved. Because cDNA was sequenced instead of genomic DNA, activated cells with high expression could be over-represented, although the groups did not differ in activation or CD3 levels. Naive, central memory and regulatory TCRB repertoires appeared more similar among patients than among healthy donors. At VDJ recombination sites, type 1 diabetes patients had fewer insertions and more deleted nucleotides, which implies abnormalities in thymic rearrangement. A moderate but significant shortening of TCRB CDR3 length was observed in type 1 diabetes patients in all four CD4+ subsets. PCR may preferentially amplify shorter templates, but because patient and control samples were amplified and corrected together, any resulting skew would affect both groups equally.

Each donor gave one peripheral blood draw, roughly 110 mL on average, collected into heparinised tubes. A BD FACSAria II was used to sort naive, central memory, regulatory and stem cell-like memory CD4+ T cells with a panel that included CD45RO, CCR7, CD25, CD127, CD95 and CD27. Purity was above 95% for every sorted population. PBMCs were separated immediately by Lymphoprep density gradient centrifugation and were stained directly, without being cultured. To minimize batch effects, samples were stained and sorted in pairs, one healthy donor with one patient per experiment. Comments on this clone: What this receptor recognizes is not known. One base away there is no much larger clone; base qualities are not given.

The sequence joins TRBV18 to TRBJ2-1; TRBD2 lines up with 7 middle nucleotides. This receptor was taken from a woman under 30 in good health. Sequenced material: stem cell memory CD4+ T cells from blood. The cell subset or site label corresponds to: stem cell-like memory CD4+ T cells. The CDR3 reads CASSPPSGGGYNEQFF. In nucleotide form, the sequence is TGTGCCAGCTCACCACCCTCGGGGGGTGGCTACAATGAGCAGTTCTTC.